This T cell receptor (beta chain) was identified during a study of T cells in Graves' hyperthyroidism and ophthalmopathy. V was pared by 4 bases and J by 7 bases, with 13 bases between. CDR1 and CDR2 (germline): SGHNT, YENEEA. This CDR3 region has 13 residues. The sample holds many counts of this clonotype. What it binds is unknown. Broader study findings: A median around six months before onset, the model predicted ophthalmopathy. Ophthalmopathy cases were set apart from stable hyperthyroidism by a 13 V-J model. The blood repertoire included most of the expanded thyroid clonotypes above 0.001.

The diagnostic basis comprised clinical symptoms, serum thyroxine and TRAb, thyroid ultrasound and orbital computed tomography. RNA transcripts served as the template for amplifying TCR beta CDR3 regions. Initially, a first-round RT-PCR of the TCR CDR3 employed the HTBI primer set. A single record per CDR3 protein comes from TCRdb applying MiXCR to the multiplex PCR reads. Of around 350,000 distinct CDR3 sequences in the sample, approximately 15% were seen once. The sequence derives from a woman aged 25-40 years with Graves' ophthalmopathy. V gene TRBV11-3 combines with J gene TRBJ1-1; D call uncertain. Sequenced sample: blood. The CDR3 bases are TGTGCCAGCAGCTCACGACCGCGGGGTGAAGCTTTCTTT. Amino acid sequence: CASSSRPRGEAFF.